These T cell receptor beta chains were read from a single sample in a study of blood T cell repertoires in COVID-19. The method was immunoSEQ multiplex PCR; TCRdb's version includes in-frame clones alone and lacks a portion of them. This repertoire shows 150,000 to 200,000 clones, 80% to 85% found once; its top ten account for around 9.9%. Sample: peripheral blood. The receptors originated from a man between 65 and 85 years old with active or convalescent COVID-19. The CDR3 runs from the conserved cysteine through the conserved F or W. The order of the fields is CDR3 length, clone size, V gene, J gene, D gene, CDR3 protein, CDR3 DNA. A D gene is named only where the DNA matches it firmly. Clone size appears in some rows only: once, few, many, or a class for an expanded clone.

>11|few|TRBV18|TRBJ1-1|.
CASSPRHEAFF
TGTGCCAGCTCACCACGGCACGAAGCTTTCTTT
>15|.|TRBV7-6|TRBJ2-3|.
CASTPGVRGTDTQYF
TGTGCCAGCACCCCGGGGGTGCGGGGCACAGATACGCAGTATTTT
>13|.|TRBV25-1|TRBJ1-1|.
CASEAGMNTEAFF
TGTGCCAGCGAAGCAGGGATGAACACTGAAGCTTTCTTT
>13|.|TRBV29-1|TRBJ1-1|.
CSVSRGSDTEAFF
TGCAGCGTTTCGAGGGGGTCGGACACTGAAGCTTTCTTT
>15|.|TRBV7-2|TRBJ2-1|.
CASRQPGHPSNEQFF
TGTGCCAGCAGGCAACCGGGACATCCCTCTAATGAGCAGTTCTTC
>16|.|TRBV3-1/TRBV3-2|TRBJ1-2|.
CASSHGDRTRNYGYTF
TGTGCCAGCAGCCATGGAGACAGGACCCGTAACTATGGCTACACCTTC
>16|.|TRBV7-2|TRBJ1-5|.
CASSPWAGVLSVPQHF
TGTGCCAGCAGCCCTTGGGCGGGTGTTCTATCAGTGCCCCAGCATTTT
>13|.|TRBV5-1|TRBJ1-2|.
CASSPEQGLGYTF
TGCGCCAGCAGCCCGGAACAGGGTCTAGGCTACACCTTC
>15|.|TRBV19|TRBJ1-1|TRBD1
CASSIKAGQGREAFF
TGTGCCAGTAGTATAAAGGCGGGACAGGGCCGAGAAGCTTTCTTT
>13|few|TRBV3-1/TRBV3-2|TRBJ2-5|.
CASSPTGQETQYF
TGTGCCAGCAGCCCGACGGGACAAGAGACCCAGTACTTC
>12|.|TRBV30|TRBJ2-7|.
CAWSRLTYEQYF
TGTGCCTGGAGTAGACTGACCTACGAGCAGTACTTC
>14|.|TRBV4-3|TRBJ2-2|.
CASSQGGTGGELFF
TGCGCCAGCAGCCAAGGAGGAACGGGCGGGGAGCTGTTTTTT
>16|.|TRBV6-4|TRBJ2-7|TRBD2
CASSLCLAGGPDEQYF
TGTGCCAGCAGCCTCTGTCTAGCGGGAGGGCCTGACGAGCAGTACTTC
>18|.|TRBV19|TRBJ2-1|.
CASRGDSLTQSSYNEQFF
TGTGCCAGTCGAGGGGACTCACTAACCCAGAGCTCCTACAATGAGCAGTTCTTC
>15|.|TRBV4-3|TRBJ1-1|.
CASSYQTALGTEAFF
TGCGCCAGCAGCTACCAGACAGCCTTGGGCACTGAAGCTTTCTTT
>13|.|TRBV18|TRBJ1-1|.
CASTLSRDFEAFF
TGTGCCAGCACACTTTCCCGGGACTTTGAAGCTTTCTTT
>13|.|TRBV7-3|TRBJ1-1|.
CASSPSGVTEAFF
TGTGCCAGCAGTCCGTCAGGGGTCACTGAAGCTTTCTTT
>17|.|TRBV18|TRBJ2-7|TRBD2
CASSPPGGLAGRNEQYF
TGTGCCAGCTCCCCCCCGGGGGGACTAGCGGGTAGAAACGAGCAGTACTTC
>14|.|TRBV30|TRBJ2-7|TRBD1
CAWASQTGFREQYF
TGTGCCTGGGCCTCCCAGACAGGGTTTCGAGAGCAGTACTTC
>13|.|TRBV19|TRBJ2-1|.
CATQGTRLNEQFF
TGTGCCACTCAAGGGACTCGATTAAATGAGCAGTTCTTC
>14|few|TRBV16|TRBJ2-7|.
CASSQEFVSGEQYF
TGTGCCAGCAGCCAAGAATTTGTGAGCGGGGAGCAGTACTTC
>13|.|TRBV29-1|TRBJ2-5|TRBD1
CSVDRGSEETQYF
TGCAGCGTTGACAGGGGGTCGGAGGAGACCCAGTACTTC
>14|few|TRBV3-1/TRBV3-2|TRBJ2-3|TRBD2
CASSVGLAGGREYF
TGTGCCAGCAGTGTAGGACTAGCGGGAGGGAGGGAGTATTTT
>16|.|TRBV5-4|TRBJ1-2|.
CASSTVGDKSFYGYTF
TGTGCCAGCAGCACCGTTGGGGACAAGTCCTTCTATGGCTACACCTTC
>12|.|TRBV5-4|TRBJ2-7|.
CASSPGQREQYF
TGTGCCAGCAGCCCAGGACAGCGAGAGCAGTACTTC
>16|.|TRBV5-6|TRBJ2-3|.
CASSQLGRERTDTQYF
TGTGCCAGCAGCCAATTGGGACGGGAGCGCACAGATACGCAGTATTTT
>17|.|TRBV11-2|TRBJ2-2|TRBD2
CASSLERLLAGTGELFF
TGTGCCAGCAGCTTAGAGCGGTTGCTAGCGGGCACCGGGGAGCTGTTTTTT
>17|.|TRBV6-6|TRBJ1-1|.
CASSRTPRVRGRTEAFF
TGTGCCAGCAGTCGTACTCCCCGGGTAAGGGGAAGAACTGAAGCTTTCTTT
>15|.|TRBV28|TRBJ2-7|.
CASRPPRRMGYEQYF
TGTGCCAGCAGACCCCCAAGGAGGATGGGATACGAGCAGTACTTC